This T cell receptor beta chain was identified in a study of cytomegalovirus exposure and HLA in healthy donors. Study outcomes and limitations: The study listed roughly 160 cytomegalovirus-associated TCR beta chains. Across donors, presence/absence analyses took sequencing depth to be roughly uniform. Most subjects' HLA-A and HLA-B alleles were reportedly predicted from TCR beta sequences.

Researchers ran the PCR with 60 Vbeta and 13 Jbeta primers. Clones were sequenced by immunoSEQ multiplex PCR, and TCRdb holds only the in-frame ones, with some missing. The table has 80,000 to 130,000 clones, roughly 70% seen once. The CDR3 length is 14 residues. The germline gives CDR1 SNHLY, CDR2 FYNNEI. Details on this clone: The antigen remains undetermined.

Sequenced: PBMCs. This sequence joins TRBV2 and TRBJ2-5; 7 positions agree with TRBD2. TRBJ2-7 explains the end of the DNA better; the J call may be wrong. The TCR was taken from a young woman in good health and CMV-seropositive. CDR3 loop: CASRARLAPAEQYF. The CDR3, as DNA: TGTGCCAGCAGGGCGAGACTAGCCCCAGCCGAGCAGTACTTC.